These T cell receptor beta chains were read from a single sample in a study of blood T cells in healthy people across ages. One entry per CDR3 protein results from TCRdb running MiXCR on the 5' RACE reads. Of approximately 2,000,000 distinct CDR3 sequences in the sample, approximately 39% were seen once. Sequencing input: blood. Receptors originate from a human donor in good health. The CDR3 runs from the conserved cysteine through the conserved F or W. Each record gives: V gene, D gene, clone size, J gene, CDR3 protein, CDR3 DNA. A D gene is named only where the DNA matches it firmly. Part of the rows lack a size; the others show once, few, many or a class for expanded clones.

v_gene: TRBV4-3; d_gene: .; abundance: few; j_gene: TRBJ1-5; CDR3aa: CASSQDRFNQPQHF; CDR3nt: TGCGCCAGCAGCCAAGACCGGTTTAATCAGCCCCAGCATTTT
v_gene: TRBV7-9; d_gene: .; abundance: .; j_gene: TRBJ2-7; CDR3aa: CASSLDHGDYEQYF; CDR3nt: TGTGCCAGCAGCTTAGACCACGGGGACTACGAGCAGTACTTC
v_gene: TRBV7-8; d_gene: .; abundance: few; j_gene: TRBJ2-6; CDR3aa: CASSLARTGSGANVLTF; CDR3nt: TGTGCCAGCAGCTTAGCGCGGACGGGCTCTGGGGCCAACGTCCTGACTTTC
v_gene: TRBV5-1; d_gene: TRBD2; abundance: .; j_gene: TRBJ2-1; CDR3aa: CASGSGGIGTYEQFF; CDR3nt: TGCGCCAGCGGGAGCGGGGGTATTGGAACATATGAGCAGTTCTTC
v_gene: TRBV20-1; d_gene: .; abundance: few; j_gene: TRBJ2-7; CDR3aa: CSVGRQDVIEQYF; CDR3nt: TGCAGTGTAGGGAGACAGGACGTGATCGAGCAGTACTTC
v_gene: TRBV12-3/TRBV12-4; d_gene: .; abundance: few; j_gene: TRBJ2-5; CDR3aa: CASSLDRRGQYF; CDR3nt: TGTGCCAGCAGTTTAGACCGGAGGGGGCAGTACTTC
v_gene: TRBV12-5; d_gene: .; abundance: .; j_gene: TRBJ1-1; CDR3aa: CASGLVLGRVYTEAFF; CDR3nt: TGTGCTAGTGGTTTGGTATTGGGCAGGGTATACACTGAAGCTTTCTTT
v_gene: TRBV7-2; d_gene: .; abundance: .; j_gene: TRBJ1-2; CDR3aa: CASSLAGGAGDGYTF; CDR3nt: TGTGCCAGCAGCTTAGCAGGAGGGGCGGGAGATGGCTACACCTTC
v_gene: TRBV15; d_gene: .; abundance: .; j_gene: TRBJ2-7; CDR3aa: CATREAGYEQYF; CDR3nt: TGTGCCACCAGGGAGGCAGGCTACGAGCAGTACTTC
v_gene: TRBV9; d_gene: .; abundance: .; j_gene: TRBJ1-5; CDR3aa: CASSVEPGGAQHF; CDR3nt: TGTGCCAGCAGCGTAGAACCAGGAGGAGCCCAGCATTTT
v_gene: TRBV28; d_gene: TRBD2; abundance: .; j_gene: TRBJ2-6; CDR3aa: CASRPTDGGSNVLTF; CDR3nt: TGTGCCAGCAGGCCAACGGACGGGGGGTCCAACGTCCTGACTTTC
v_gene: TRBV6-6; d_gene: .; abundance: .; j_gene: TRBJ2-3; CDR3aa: CANQRGVLDTQYF; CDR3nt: TGTGCCAACCAACGAGGGGTCTTGGATACGCAGTATTTT
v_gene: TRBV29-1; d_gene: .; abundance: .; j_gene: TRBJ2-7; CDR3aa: CSGEDTDYEQYF; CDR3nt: TGCAGCGGGGAGGACACAGACTACGAGCAGTACTTC
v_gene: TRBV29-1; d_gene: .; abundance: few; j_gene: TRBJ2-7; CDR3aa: CSVTDQQGPFTKEYF; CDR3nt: TGCAGCGTTACAGACCAACAGGGACCTTTTACGAAGGAGTACTTC
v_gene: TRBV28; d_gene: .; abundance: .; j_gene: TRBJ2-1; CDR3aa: CASSLSPDYNEQFF; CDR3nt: TGTGCCAGCAGTTTAAGCCCTGATTACAATGAGCAGTTCTTC
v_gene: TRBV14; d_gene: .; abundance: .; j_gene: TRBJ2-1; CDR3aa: CASSPGGSRTHNEQFF; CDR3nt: TGTGCCAGCAGCCCTGGGGGATCTCGAACTCATAATGAGCAGTTCTTC
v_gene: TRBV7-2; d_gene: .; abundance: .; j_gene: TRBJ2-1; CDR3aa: CASSLSGVEQLF; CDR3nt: TGTGCCAGCAGCTTATCCGGGGTTGAGCAGTTATTC
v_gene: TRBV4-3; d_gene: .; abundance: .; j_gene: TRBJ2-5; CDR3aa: CASSQERTEAQYF; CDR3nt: TGCGCCAGCAGCCAAGAACGAACGGAGGCCCAGTACTTC
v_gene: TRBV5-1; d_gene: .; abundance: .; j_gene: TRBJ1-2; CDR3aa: CASSLEAEGYGYTF; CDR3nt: TGCGCCAGCAGCTTGGAGGCCGAGGGCTATGGCTACACCTTC
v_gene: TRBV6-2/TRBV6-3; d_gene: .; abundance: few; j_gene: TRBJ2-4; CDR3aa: CASSYESQQYF; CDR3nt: TGTGCCAGCAGTTACGAATCCCAACAGTACTTC
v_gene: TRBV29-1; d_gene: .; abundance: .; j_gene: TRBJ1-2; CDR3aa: CSVGTMRVYTF; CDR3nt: TGCAGCGTAGGGACGATGAGGGTCTACACCTTC
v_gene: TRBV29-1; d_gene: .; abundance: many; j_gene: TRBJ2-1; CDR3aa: CSVLGATGSVSDEQFF; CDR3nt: TGCAGCGTCCTTGGGGCTACAGGGTCGGTTTCGGATGAGCAGTTCTTC
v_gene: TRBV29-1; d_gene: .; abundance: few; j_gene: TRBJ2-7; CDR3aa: CSVGTLPAYEQYF; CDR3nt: TGCAGCGTGGGGACCCTACCCGCCTACGAGCAGTACTTC
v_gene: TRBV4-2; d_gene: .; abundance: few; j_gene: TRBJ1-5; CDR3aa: CASSQGPSQPQHF; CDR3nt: TGTGCCAGCAGCCAAGGCCCATCGCAGCCCCAGCATTTT
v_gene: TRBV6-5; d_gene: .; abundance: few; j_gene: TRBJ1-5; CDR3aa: CASSPGHPNQPQHF; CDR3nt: TGTGCCAGCAGTCCGGGACACCCCAATCAGCCCCAGCATTTT
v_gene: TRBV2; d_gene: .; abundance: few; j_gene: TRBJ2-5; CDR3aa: CASSEAKETQYF; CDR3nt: TGTGCCAGTAGTGAAGCGAAAGAGACCCAGTACTTC
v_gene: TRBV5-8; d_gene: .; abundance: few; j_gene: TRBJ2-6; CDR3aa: CASSLGTIPGANVLTF; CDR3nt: TGTGCCAGCAGCTTGGGGACGATCCCCGGGGCCAACGTCCTGACTTTC
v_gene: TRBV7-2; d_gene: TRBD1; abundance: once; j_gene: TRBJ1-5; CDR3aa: CASSLFGQGVSQPQHF; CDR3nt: TGTGCCAGCAGCTTATTTGGACAGGGTGTGAGTCAGCCCCAGCATTTT
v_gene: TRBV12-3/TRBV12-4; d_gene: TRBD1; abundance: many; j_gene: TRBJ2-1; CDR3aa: CASTPRGTGLYNEQFF; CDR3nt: TGTGCCAGCACCCCGAGGGGGACAGGGCTCTACAATGAGCAGTTCTTC
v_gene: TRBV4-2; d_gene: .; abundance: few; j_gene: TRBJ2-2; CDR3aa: CASSQDRRDGELFF; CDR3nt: TGTGCCAGCAGCCAAGATCGGAGGGACGGGGAGCTGTTTTTT
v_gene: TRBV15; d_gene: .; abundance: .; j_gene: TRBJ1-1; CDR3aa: CATGRGSLRVVNTEAFF; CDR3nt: TGTGCCACCGGCAGAGGATCCTTAAGGGTCGTCAACACTGAAGCTTTCTTT